This T cell receptor (beta chain) came from a study of T cells in Graves' hyperthyroidism and ophthalmopathy. Researchers took RNA transcripts and amplified the TCR beta CDR3 regions from them. The HTBI primer set drove a first-round RT-PCR of the TCR CDR3. Each CDR3 protein is one row after TCRdb ran MiXCR on the multiplex PCR reads. The repertoire holds more than 550,000 distinct CDR3 sequences, approximately 15% seen once, with around 16% in the top ten. Trimming removed 3 bases at V and 7 bases at J, with 10 bases between. Per the germline V gene, CDR1 is ENHRY and CDR2 is SYGVKD. CDR3 length: 13 residues.

Sequences were obtained from blood. This receptor was obtained from a man between 50 and 59 years old with Graves' hyperthyroidism. V gene TRBV10-3 combines with J gene TRBJ2-1; D gene uncertain. CDR3 nucleotides: TGTGCCATCAGTGACCCGAAAAGGAATGAGCAGTTCTTC. Amino acid sequence: CAISDPKRNEQFF.